In its sample, the clone carrying this TCR beta chain was seen many times. What it recognizes is unknown. The data stem from a study of T-cell reconstitution after alpha-beta-depleted transplantation in children. V lost 1 base and J lost 3, with 4 bases in between. CDR1 and CDR2 (germline): LGHDT, YNNKEL (reference sequence). The CDR3 sequence is 12 residues long. A TCRbeta library incorporating unique molecular identifiers was prepared. From the PCR reads, TCRdb called clonotypes with MiXCR, one entry per CDR3 protein. This table holds fewer than 20,000 distinct CDR3 sequences, 4.5% to 6.5% found once. Notes on the study in general: Alpha-beta T cells about two months after transplant reportedly derived from several hundred expanded graft clones. By one year post-transplant, T-cell counts and diversity largely arose from T cells that were newly produced. Some patients showed high day-60 TCRbeta diversity, which derived from surviving recipient T cells and thymic progenitors.

The chain joins TRBV3-1 to TRBJ2-7; D remains ambiguous. The sequence came from a boy younger than 18 with acute lymphoblastic leukemia, due to receive a stem cell transplant. This specimen was PBMCs, taken before TCRalphabeta/CD19-depleted stem cell transplant. The CDR3 region is CASSQGYYEQYF. The CDR3 DNA follows: TGTGCCAGCAGCCAAGGGTACTACGAGCAGTACTTC.